This T cell receptor (beta chain) derives from a study of cytomegalovirus exposure and HLA in healthy donors. About the study: Earlier work reported approximately 110 million unique TCR beta sequences from about 200 million T cells.

The CDR3 extends over 15 amino acids. V lost 0 bases and J lost 5; bases outside the gene matches: 2. CDR1 and CDR2 from the germline V gene are SGHRS and YFSETQ. The PCR was carried out with 60 Vbeta primers and 13 Jbeta primers. Libraries were prepared by immunoSEQ multiplex PCR; TCRdb keeps only in-frame clonotypes and omits some of them. The sample carries approximately 190,000 clones, around four fifths recorded once. Specimen: PBMCs. The V gene is TRBV5-1, the J gene TRBJ1-4, with 9 bases fitting TRBD1. This TCR came from a woman younger than 35 in good health and CMV-seronegative. As DNA, the CDR3 is TGCGCCAGCAGCTTGGGGGACAGGGCGAATGAAAAACTGTTTTTT. This encodes CASSLGDRANEKLFF.